What follows are 14 T cell receptor beta chains derived from one specimen sequenced in a study of T-cell memory formation after mild COVID-19. One entry per CDR3 protein, called by TCRdb with MiXCR from the 5' RACE reads. The sample has under 70,000 distinct CDR3 sequences, about 10% seen once. The sequencing sample was made of PBMCs or a T cell subset sorted from them (not recorded which). These receptors all come from a man younger than 30 who had mild COVID-19 (a few samples of this study predate the infection). Cell type and time point are not known.

The chain combines TRBV20-1 with TRBJ2-5, with D maybe TRBD1 (6 bases). The germline V gene encodes CDR1 DFQATT and CDR2 SNEGSKA (reference sequence). The V and J ends lost 6 bases and 0 bases respectively, with 14 bases between them. CDR3 length: 14 residues. CDR3 coding DNA: TGCAGTGCACAAAGGGGGAGAAACCAAGAGACCCAGTACTTC. Translating gives CSAQRGRNQETQYF.

J is TRBJ2-7 and V is TRBV5-4, with 10 bases matching TRBD1. CDR3 length: 15 residues. V lost 4 bases and J lost 4; bases outside the gene matches: 8. Germline values: CDR1 SGHNT, CDR2 YYREEE (reference sequence). The chain's CDR3 is CASSLDRGREYEQYF. The CDR3 DNA reads TGTGCCAGCAGCCTAGACAGGGGGCGAGAATACGAGCAGTACTTC.

This clonotype came up a few times. V and J are TRBV5-1 and TRBJ2-5; D call uncertain. The length of the CDR3 is 14 residues. Trimming removed 1 base from V and 2 bases from J, with 9 bases in between. Germline V gene data show CDR1 as SGHRS and CDR2 as YFSETQ. The CDR3 is CASSLSPQQETQYF. CDR3 sequence (DNA): TGCGCCAGCAGCTTGAGCCCCCAGCAAGAGACCCAGTACTTC. Filled out from reference TRBV5-1 and TRBJ2-5, the complete variable domain reads KAGVTQTPRYLIKTRGQQVTLSCSPISGHRSVSWYQQTPGQGLQFLFEYFSETQRNKGNFPGRFSGRQFSNSRSEMNVSTLELGDSALYLCASSLSPQQETQYFGPGTRLLVL.

This clonotype was picked up a small number of times. The V and J genes are TRBV24-1 and TRBJ2-2; D call uncertain. Germline-derived CDR1 and CDR2 are KGHDR and SFDVKD. The V and J ends lost 3 bases and 6 bases respectively, with 10 bases between them. The CDR3 is 14 amino acids. CDR3 bases: TGTGCCACCAGTGATCCCTTCCCGCCCGGGGAGCTGTTTTTT. It translates to CATSDPFPPGELFF.

Concerning this clonotype: A much more abundant neighbour one base away suggests this may be a read error. This chain connects TRBV7-2 to TRBJ2-3; no clear D gene. This CDR3 is 13 amino acids long. Germline V gene sequence: CDR1 SGHTA, CDR2 FQGNSA. The CDR3 sequence: CAISLRPTDTQYF. Here the CDR3 DNA reads TGTGCCATCAGCCTCCGGCCTACAGATACGCAGTATTTT.

The chain combines TRBV7-9 with TRBJ2-3; perhaps TRBD2 as D (5 bases). This CDR3 has 16 amino acids. V was cut by 1 base and J by 1 base, with 12 bases left in between. CDR1 SEHNR and CDR2 FQNEAQ come from the germline V gene (reference sequence). The CDR3 loop is CASSLVMEAGTDTQYF. The CDR3 nucleotides are TGTGCCAGCAGCTTAGTTATGGAGGCTGGCACAGATACGCAGTATTTT.

The CDR3 region is CASSLRHTNQPQHF. In nucleotides, the CDR3 is TGTGCCAGCAGTTTACGACACACCAATCAGCCCCAGCATTTT. This chain connects TRBV6-5 to TRBJ1-5, with D uncertain. V lost 4 bases and J 3 bases, leaving 10 bases between the germline ends. The CDR3 runs 14 residues. The V gene's germline CDR1 is MNHEY and CDR2 SVGAGI.

At least ten counts were recorded for this clonotype. One junction end does not reproduce the germline sequence, and a read error may be involved. The chain has TRBV7-7 and TRBJ2-3, with a possible D match to TRBD2 (6 bases). This CDR3 is 13 amino acids long. Germline values: CDR1 SSHAT, CDR2 FNYEAQ (reference sequence). The CDR3 loop reads CASSPWGADTQYF. The DNA of the CDR3 is TGTGCTAGCAGCCCTTGGGGGGCAGATACGCAGTATTTT.

A few counts support this clonotype. The chain uses TRBV4-1 and TRBJ1-2; maybe TRBD1 (6 bases). Per the germline V gene, CDR1 is MGHRA and CDR2 is YSYEKL. The CDR3 totals 15 residues. Between the trimmed V and J ends, which lost 1 base and 5 bases, there was a span of 14 bases. CDR3 sequence reads: CASSQAQGFSYGYTF. In DNA, the CDR3 is TGCGCCAGCAGCCAAGCTCAGGGGTTTAGTTATGGCTACACCTTC.

In this sample, this clonotype turned up a few times. This chain connects TRBV7-2 to TRBJ2-1; no firm D call. This CDR3 has 15 residues. CDR1 and CDR2 from the germline V gene are SGHTA and FQGNSA. The V gene lost 1 base and the J gene lost 7 bases, with 14 bases spanning the gap. The chain's CDR3 is CASSLVEWGRNEQFF. The CDR3, as DNA: TGTGCCAGCAGCTTAGTCGAATGGGGTCGGAATGAGCAGTTCTTC.

This clonotype was counted only a few times. The CDR3 DNA sequence: TGTGCCAGCAGCTTAATGACAGGGGAAGAGACCCAGTACTTC. Translation: CASSLMTGEETQYF. The V gene is TRBV7-8, the J gene TRBJ2-5; 8 bases are shared with TRBD1. J lost 3 bases, V lost 2 bases, and 2 bases had no gene match. The CDR3 length is 14 residues. From germline, CDR1 is SGHVS and CDR2 FQNEAQ.

This clonotype was counted between two and nine times. The rearrangement uses TRBV5-1 and TRBJ2-7; D may be TRBD2 (5 bases). From germline, CDR1 is SGHRS and CDR2 YFSETQ. Between the trimmed V and J ends, which lost 0 bases and 7 bases, there was a span of 14 bases. The CDR3 is made up of 14 amino acids. The CDR3 spells CASSLEATSGEQYF. In nucleotides, the CDR3 is TGCGCCAGCAGCTTGGAGGCCACCTCGGGGGAGCAGTACTTC.

The sample holds a few counts of this clonotype. This chain connects TRBV24-1 to TRBJ1-6; TRBD1 is a possible D gene (5 bases). The ends were cut back, 7 bases at V and 10 bases at J, with 13 bases in the middle. CDR1 and CDR2 (germline): KGHDR, SFDVKD. The CDR3 length is 13 residues. The chain's CDR3 is CATSRSGTSPLHF. CDR3 nucleotide sequence: TGTGCCACCAGCCGCAGTGGGACCTCACCCCTCCACTTT.

This chain links TRBV9 with TRBJ2-2, with unresolved D. Germline V gene lookup returns CDR1 SGDLS and CDR2 YYNGEE. Between the trimmed V and J ends, which lost 0 bases and 4 bases, there was a span of 10 bases. The CDR3 length is 15 residues. In DNA, the CDR3 is TGTGCCAGCAGCGTAGAGACTTCTGGCACCGGGGAGCTGTTTTTT. Its protein is CASSVETSGTGELFF.